A selection of T cell receptor beta chains follows, all from one sample in a study of blood T cell repertoires in COVID-19. The repertoire was sequenced with immunoSEQ multiplex PCR; TCRdb's copy has only in-frame clones and lacks some. The sample lists 120,000 to 150,000 clones, roughly 84% seen once, with under 5.5% in the top ten. The sequenced material came from PBMCs or T cells enriched from blood (not recorded which). The receptors derive from a man aged 35 to 55 with acute COVID-19. CDR3s include the opening cysteine and the closing phenylalanine or tryptophan. A D gene is named only where the DNA matches it firmly. Rows may omit the clone size; those that give it use once, few, many or a size class.

>TRBV12-3/TRBV12-4|NA|TRBJ2-7|NA
CASSLGQVNEQYF
TGTGCCAGCAGTTTGGGCCAGGTTAACGAGCAGTACTTC
>TRBV19|NA|TRBJ2-7|TRBD1
CASSTGTGPYEQYF
TGTGCCAGTAGTACCGGGACAGGGCCCTACGAGCAGTACTTC
>TRBV28|NA|TRBJ1-6|NA
CASRVASRNSPLHF
TGTGCCAGCCGGGTCGCTTCGAGGAATTCACCCCTCCACTTT
>TRBV19|once|TRBJ2-7|TRBD2
CASSIGAGVDEQYF
TGTGCCAGTAGTATCGGAGCGGGAGTGGACGAGCAGTACTTC
>TRBV19|NA|TRBJ1-5|TRBD1
CASSGQGSQPQHF
TGTGCCAGTAGTGGACAGGGTTCTCAGCCCCAGCATTTT
>TRBV9|NA|TRBJ2-7|TRBD2
CASSRGEGNYEQYF
TGTGCCAGCAGCAGAGGGGAGGGGAACTACGAGCAGTACTTC
>TRBV7-9|NA|TRBJ1-1|NA
CASSLVSQVDTEAFF
TGTGCCAGCAGCTTAGTCTCACAGGTGGACACTGAAGCTTTCTTT
>TRBV7-9|NA|TRBJ1-2|NA
CASSPHLGAKLNGYTF
TGTGCCAGCAGCCCACACCTTGGGGCAAAGCTTAATGGCTACACCTTC
>TRBV6-5|NA|TRBJ2-7|NA
CASSYDNTYEQYF
TGTGCCAGCAGTTACGATAACACCTACGAGCAGTACTTC
>TRBV6-2/TRBV6-3|once|TRBJ2-6|NA
CASSPGNIAPGANVLTF
TGTGCCAGCAGTCCCGGGAACATAGCTCCGGGGGCCAACGTCCTGACTTTC
>TRBV5-5|NA|TRBJ2-7|NA
CASSLVSFGGESYEQYF
TGTGCCAGCAGCTTGGTGTCTTTCGGCGGGGAGTCCTACGAGCAGTACTTC
>TRBV20-1|NA|TRBJ2-3|NA
CSAGPDTQYF
TGCAGTGCTGGCCCAGATACGCAGTATTTT
>TRBV5-4|NA|TRBJ2-6|NA
CASSLTALSGANVLTF
TGTGCCAGCAGCTTAACTGCTTTGTCTGGGGCCAACGTCCTGACTTTC
>TRBV6-5|NA|TRBJ2-7|NA
CASSYSVSRAYEQYF
TGTGCCAGCAGTTACTCAGTCTCCAGGGCCTACGAGCAGTACTTC
>TRBV4-1|NA|TRBJ2-1|NA
CASSPEGTRFNEQFF
TGCGCCAGCAGCCCTGAGGGGACACGGTTCAATGAGCAGTTCTTC
>TRBV3-1/TRBV3-2|NA|TRBJ2-7|TRBD2
CASSQDQPAGAPNEQYF
TGTGCCAGCAGCCAAGATCAACCAGCGGGGGCCCCTAACGAGCAGTACTTC
>TRBV7-2|once|TRBJ1-5|TRBD1
CASSQGGPIGPQHF
TGTGCCAGCAGCCAGGGGGGTCCGATCGGGCCCCAGCATTTT
>TRBV4-3|NA|TRBJ1-1|TRBD1
CASSQVWTGREGTEAFF
TGCGCCAGCAGCCAAGTGTGGACAGGGAGGGAGGGCACTGAAGCTTTCTTT
>TRBV6-2/TRBV6-3|once|TRBJ1-4|TRBD1
CASSDTGGLANEKLFF
TGTGCCAGCAGTGATACAGGGGGCCTGGCTAATGAAAAACTGTTTTTT
>TRBV9|NA|TRBJ2-7|NA
CASSLFLTGEQYF
TGTGCCAGCAGCTTGTTTCTGACGGGAGAGCAGTACTTC
>TRBV28|NA|TRBJ1-2|NA
CASSTGNYGYTF
TGTGCCAGCAGTACAGGCAATTATGGCTACACCTTC
>TRBV27|NA|TRBJ1-5|NA
CASRPGGNQPQHF
TGTGCCAGCAGACCAGGGGGCAATCAGCCCCAGCATTTT